This T cell receptor beta chain originates from a study of spatial heterogeneity in lung cancer. V dropped 6 bases and J dropped 7 bases, with 22 bases sitting between them. Germline values: CDR1 SEHNR, CDR2 FQNEAQ (reference sequence). The CDR3 is 15 amino acids. This clonotype was found a few times. This beta chain was picked up by a library intended for alpha chains and is off target, so its count carries little meaning. TCRdb processed the 5' RACE reads anew with MiXCR; each CDR3 protein has one entry. The sample gives about 13,000 distinct CDR3 sequences, roughly 5% of which show up once; roughly two fifths is in the top ten. Regarding time point: sample taken at primary tumor resection. From tumor, nontumor lung or frozen PBMC, whole RNA was taken unsorted for sequencing.

The specimen was lung tumor tissue, collected at surgery. The TCR was taken from a human donor with early-stage non-small cell lung cancer. The chain couples TRBV7-9 to TRBJ2-7; D perhaps matches TRBD2 (5 bases). As DNA, the CDR3 is TGTGCCAGCAGTCCCCCCACCTCAGGACTTCGGGAGCAGTACTTC. This encodes CASSPPTSGLREQYF. Full variable domain (missing parts from reference TRBV7-9 and TRBJ2-7): DTGVSQNPRHKITKRGQNVTFRCDPISEHNRLYWYRQTLGQGPEFLTYFQNEAQLEKSRLLSDRFSAERPKGSFSTLEIQRTEQGDSAMYLCASSPPTSGLREQYFGPGTRLTVT.